Below, 18 T cell receptor beta chains from the same sample are listed, as sequenced in a study of HIV-infected patients and healthy controls. Roughly three months, about 14 weeks, into antiretroviral therapy, follow-up blood was collected. Whole blood was used without fractionation, so all unsorted peripheral T cells were included. Around 0.5 ug RNA was reverse transcribed with alpha and beta constant-region primers. Each of the alpha and beta chains got its own library through chain-specific third strand synthesis with indices. TCRdb ran MiXCR on the 5' RACE reads and lists one entry per CDR3 protein. This table has approximately 9,000 distinct CDR3 sequences, around 8% appearing once. The source was blood, collected during antiretroviral therapy. The receptors shown here come from an adult with HIV infection.

This clonotype was counted a few times. The rearrangement joins TRBV6-2 or TRBV6-3 to TRBJ2-7; 8 positions match TRBD1. Germline V gene sequence: CDR1 MNHEY, CDR2 SVGEGT. Losses at the gene ends were 5 bases for V and 2 bases for J; bases not matched to a gene: 8. This CDR3 contains 15 residues. The CDR3 DNA reads TGTGCCAGCAGTGGACAGGGCCTGGCCCCCTACGAGCAGTACTTC. Translated: CASSGQGLAPYEQYF.

This clonotype was recorded at least ten times. The V and J genes are TRBV20-1 and TRBJ2-5; 7 bases are shared with TRBD2. The CDR3 sequence is 20 residues long. CDR1 and CDR2 from the germline V gene are DFQATT and SNEGSKA (reference sequence). With V trimmed by 0 bases and J by 2 bases, 21 bases remained unmatched. The CDR3 nucleotides read TGCAGTGCTAGAGAGATCGGGCCTAGCGGTATTCAAGCAACACAAGAGACCCAGTACTTC. Protein: CSAREIGPSGIQATQETQYF.

In its sample, this clonotype is medium-sized. This rearrangement joins TRBV19 to TRBJ2-1; 7 bases are a match to TRBD2. V trimming: 10 bases; J trimming: 0 bases; junction bases outside the gene matches: 6. The CDR3 has 14 residues. The V gene's germline CDR1 is LNHDA and CDR2 SQIVND (reference sequence). In DNA form, the CDR3 reads TGTGCCACCCGAGCGGGGAGCTCCTACAATGAGCAGTTCTTC. This codes for CATRAGSSYNEQFF. The whole variable domain, remainder taken from reference TRBV19 and TRBJ2-1, is DGGITQSPKYLFRKEGQNVTLSCEQNLNHDAMYWYRQDPGQGLRLIYYSQIVNDFQKGDIAEGYSVSREKKESFPLTVTSAQKNPTAFYLCATRAGSSYNEQFFGPGTRLTVL.

This clonotype was detected a few times. The rearrangement uses TRBV6-5 and TRBJ1-2; D possibly corresponds to TRBD1 (5 bases). This CDR3 region has 13 residues. V lost 6 bases, J lost 9 bases, and 17 bases lay in between. The germline V gene encodes CDR1 MNHEY and CDR2 SVGAGI. CDR3 amino acids: CASRRDPAGRYTF. As DNA, the CDR3 is TGTGCCAGCAGGCGGGACCCTGCCGGACGCTACACCTTC.

This clonotype was counted many times. The chain uses TRBV20-1 and TRBJ2-7; the D gene is possibly TRBD1 (6 bases). CDR3 length equals 13 residues. Per the germline V gene, CDR1 is DFQATT and CDR2 is SNEGSKA (reference sequence). Deletions cut 5 bases from V and 2 bases from J, with 13 bases between. CDR3: CSALLRDTYEQYF. CDR3 sequence (DNA): TGCAGTGCTCTCCTCCGGGACACCTACGAGCAGTACTTC.

The chain links TRBV29-1 to TRBJ2-7; TRBD1 might be the D (5 bases). Germline CDR1 SQVTM, CDR2 ANQGSEA. The CDR3 is 14 amino acids. Trimming took 0 bases from V and 2 from J, leaving 11 bases between them. The CDR3 region has the DNA TGCAGCGTTGAAGAGCCGACGGACACCTACGAGCAGTACTTC. Amino acid sequence: CSVEEPTDTYEQYF.

This clonotype was seen ten or more times. This chain links TRBV7-2 with TRBJ1-1, with 8 bases identical to TRBD1. CDR3 length: 14 residues. Germline V CDR1 and CDR2: SGHTA, FQGNSA. The junction had 6 bases not matched to a gene; V was cut back by 3 bases and J by 6 bases. In DNA, the CDR3 is TGTGCCAGCAGCTTGGACAGGGTGGTTTCTGAAGCTTTCTTT. It encodes CASSLDRVVSEAFF. Drawing the rest from reference TRBV7-2 and TRBJ1-1, the complete variable domain is GAGVSQSPSNKVTEKGKDVELRCDPISGHTALYWYRQSLGQGLEFLIYFQGNSAPDKSGLPSDRFSAERTGGSVSTLTIQRTQQEDSAVYLCASSLDRVVSEAFFGQGTRLTVV.

This clonotype is classed as medium-sized (0.01 to 0.1%). The CDR3 DNA sequence: TGTGCCAGCAGCTTGTGGCAATCCATAAGCTCCTACAATGAGCAGTTCTTC. It yields the protein CASSLWQSISSYNEQFF. The rearrangement uses TRBV7-8 and TRBJ2-1; D call uncertain. Germline CDR1 is SGHVS and CDR2 is FQNEAQ. This CDR3 contains 17 residues. V gave up 3 bases and J gave up 0 bases, with 15 bases separating them.

This clonotype appeared many times. V and J are TRBV7-3 and TRBJ2-2; D unclear. Germline-derived CDR1 and CDR2 are SGHTA and FQGTGA. Between the trimmed V and J ends, which lost 0 bases and 2 bases, there was a span of 4 bases. The CDR3 covers 14 residues. CDR3 loop: CASSLTLNTGELFF. The CDR3 DNA is TGTGCCAGCAGCTTAACCCTCAACACCGGGGAGCTGTTTTTT.

V gene TRBV4-1 combines with J gene TRBJ1-5; D gene ambiguous. V gave up 2 bases and J gave up 0 bases, with 8 bases separating them. CDR1 is MGHRA and CDR2 is YSYEKL in the germline V gene. This CDR3 is 15 amino acids long. The CDR3: CASSQTADSNQPQHF. DNA of the CDR3: TGCGCCAGCAGCCAAACGGCAGATAGCAATCAGCCCCAGCATTTT.

This clonotype was counted at least ten times. The chain carries TRBV14 and TRBJ2-7; D possibly corresponds to TRBD1 (5 bases). This CDR3 comprises 13 residues. Trimming took off 4 bases at V and 4 bases at J, with 11 bases between the two ends. In germline, CDR1 is SGHDN, CDR2 FVKESK. The CDR3 is CASSRGFGYEQYF. The CDR3 bases are TGTGCCAGCAGCCGGGGCTTTGGTTACGAGCAGTACTTC.

The genes are TRBV19 and TRBJ1-2; no definite D call. CDR1 LNHDA and CDR2 SQIVND come from the germline V gene (reference sequence). The CDR3 length is 13 residues. V dropped 3 bases and J dropped 3 bases, with 8 bases sitting between them. The CDR3 here is CASSMTADYGYTF. Here the CDR3 DNA reads TGTGCCAGTAGTATGACGGCGGACTATGGCTACACCTTC.

In this sample, this clonotype turned up many times. The chain is built from TRBV4-2 and TRBJ2-3; D uncertain. Trimming stripped 0 bases from V and 2 bases from J, with 9 bases between. CDR3 size: 15 residues. CDR1 LGHNA and CDR2 YNFKEQ come from the germline V gene. For the CDR3, the DNA is TGTGCCAGCAGCCAAGAAGGGTTGTACACAGATACGCAGTATTTT. Protein sequence: CASSQEGLYTDTQYF.

This clonotype has a count of ten or more. The chain links TRBV24-1 to TRBJ2-1; 7 nucleotides line up with TRBD1. CDR1 and CDR2 (germline): KGHDR, SFDVKD. The CDR3 spans 16 residues. With V trimmed by 4 bases and J by 2 bases, 7 bases remained unmatched. The CDR3 loop reads CATSDLTGNPYNEQFF. The CDR3 region has the DNA TGTGCCACCAGTGACCTGACAGGGAACCCCTACAATGAGCAGTTCTTC.

This clonotype is labeled as medium-sized. The rearrangement uses TRBV4-2 and TRBJ1-5; D not resolved. Germline-derived CDR1 and CDR2 are LGHNA and YNFKEQ. The CDR3 extends over 14 amino acids. Trimming cost V 1 base and J 4 bases, with 8 bases left between them. Here the CDR3 reads CASSQVSENQPQHF. The CDR3 DNA is TGTGCCAGCAGCCAAGTGTCGGAGAATCAGCCCCAGCATTTT.

In DNA form, the CDR3 reads TGCAGCGTTGACGGTTTAGCGGGGGCCCCAGATACGCAGTATTTT. This encodes CSVDGLAGAPDTQYF. The rearrangement links TRBV29-1 to TRBJ2-3; 9 bases are shared with TRBD2. V gave up 3 bases and J gave up 4 bases; unmatched junction bases: 8. Germline CDR1 reads SQVTM; CDR2 reads ANQGSEA. The CDR3 consists of 15 residues.

CDR3 sequence reads: CSVLKDSSYEQYF. The CDR3 DNA sequence: TGCAGTGTCCTAAAAGACAGCTCCTACGAGCAGTACTTC. The chain employs TRBV20-1 and TRBJ2-7, with a tentative D call TRBD1 (5 bases). Germline V gives CDR1 DFQATT, CDR2 SNEGSKA (reference sequence). The ends were cut back, 7 bases at V and 0 bases at J, with 13 bases in the middle. The CDR3 spans 13 residues.

This clonotype was observed a handful of times. The chain combines TRBV2 with TRBJ1-4, with D uncertain. CDR3 length: 11 residues. Trimming pared 4 bases from V and 13 bases from J, leaving 10 bases between. Germline V gene sequence: CDR1 SNHLY, CDR2 FYNNEI. CDR3 DNA: TGTGCCAGCAGTGGTAGCGTGGGACTGTTTTTT. It is translated as CASSGSVGLFF.